The 26 T cell receptor beta chains below all came from one sample that was sequenced in a study of beta chain features in type 1 diabetes. General study results and limits: TCRB CDR3 length was moderately but significantly reduced in all four CD4+ subsets of Type 1 diabetes patients.

The entirety of the isolated RNA underwent reverse transcription, so expressed TCRB transcripts were sequenced. The data were produced by immunoSEQ multiplex PCR, yet TCRdb's version contains in-frame clones alone and is incomplete. The table records around 160,000 clones, about 8.3% of them present only once. The antigens these receptors bind are not known. Source material: central memory CD4+ T cells from blood. Every receptor here comes from a woman aged 18-29 years with type 1 diabetes.

This clone was observed many times. V is TRBV28 and J is TRBJ2-5; D may be TRBD1 (6 bases). Germline CDR1 and CDR2: MDHEN and SYDVKM. Trimming left V 6 bases short and J 10 bases short, with 15 bases between. The CDR3 is 12 amino acids. CDR3 nucleotide sequence: TGTGCCAGCAGCCCTACAGGGCCGGTCCAGTACTTC. Residues: CASSPTGPVQYF.

This chain uses TRBV5-1 with TRBJ2-3; TRBD1 matches 8 bases. Germline V lookup: CDR1 SGHRS, CDR2 YFSETQ. Trimming cost V 0 bases and J 3 bases; bases outside gene matches: 3. The CDR3 covers 15 residues. CDR3 sequence reads: CASSLGTGPTDTQYF. For the CDR3, the DNA is TGCGCCAGCAGCTTGGGGACAGGGCCTACAGATACGCAGTATTTT.

The chain uses TRBV9 and TRBJ2-1, with D unclear. The CDR3 length is 13 residues. The ends were cut back, 0 bases at V and 4 bases at J, with 5 bases in the middle. Looked up from germline, CDR1 is SGDLS and CDR2 is YYNGEE. As DNA, the CDR3 is TGTGCCAGCAGCGTAGAACTATACAATGAGCAGTTCTTC. Translating gives CASSVELYNEQFF.

This clone was seen a handful of times. The rearrangement joins TRBV29-1 to TRBJ2-1; D remains ambiguous. This CDR3 is built from 12 residues. V was pared by 5 bases and J by 8 bases, with 13 bases between. Germline CDR1 SQVTM, CDR2 ANQGSEA. The CDR3: CSVKRPGDEQFF. In DNA, the CDR3 is TGCAGCGTTAAAAGACCAGGCGATGAGCAGTTCTTC.

The chain combines TRBV11-3 with TRBJ1-1, with a weak D call TRBD1 (6 bases). The CDR3 totals 12 residues. From germline, CDR1 is SGHNT and CDR2 YENEEA. Trimming took off 5 bases at V and 7 bases at J, with 11 bases between the two ends. CDR3 nucleotides: TGTGCCAGCAGCCCCACAGGGATTGAAGCTTTCTTT. Protein: CASSPTGIEAFF.

This clone occurred a few times. The chain has TRBV5-6 and TRBJ2-7, with a weak D call TRBD2 (5 bases). V was pared by 4 bases and J by 0 bases, with 11 bases between. This CDR3 is 14 amino acids long. Germline assignment: CDR1 SGHDT and CDR2 YYEEEE. CDR3 sequence reads: CASSPSGYSYEQYF. The CDR3 DNA sequence: TGTGCCAGCAGCCCCTCGGGGTACTCCTACGAGCAGTACTTC.

V gene TRBV19 combines with J gene TRBJ2-3; 9 bases line up with TRBD1. The CDR3 consists of 16 residues. Germline lookup yields CDR1 LNHDA and CDR2 SQIVND (reference sequence). V shed 4 bases and J 0 bases; nucleotides not matched to a gene: 5. Written as DNA, the CDR3 is TGTGCCAGTAGTAGTCCCGGGACAGGGAGCACAGATACGCAGTATTTT. It yields the protein CASSSPGTGSTDTQYF.

This clone occurred a few times. The chain joins TRBV28 to TRBJ1-5; the D gene is possibly TRBD1 (6 bases). Germline lookup yields CDR1 MDHEN and CDR2 SYDVKM. CDR3 size: 14 residues. Between the trimmed V and J ends, which lost 3 bases and 8 bases, there was a span of 14 bases. In DNA, the CDR3 is TGTGCCAGCAGTTTGACACAGGGAAGGAAGCCCCAGCATTTT. Its protein product is CASSLTQGRKPQHF.

This chain links TRBV9 with TRBJ2-1, with D possibly being TRBD1 (6 bases). The CDR3 has 16 residues. V was trimmed by 1 base and J by 6 bases, leaving 17 bases between them. CDR1 and CDR2 (germline): SGDLS, YYNGEE. The CDR3 sequence is CASSVLVMGAGNEQFF. The CDR3 nucleotides read TGTGCCAGCAGCGTATTGGTCATGGGGGCGGGCAATGAGCAGTTCTTC.

This clone was seen only a few times. Here the CDR3 reads CATTGTRGSPLHF. CDR3 coding DNA: TGTGCCACCACGGGGACACGGGGTTCACCCCTCCACTTT. This sequence joins TRBV28 and TRBJ1-6, with D possibly being TRBD1 (6 bases). CDR1 is MDHEN, CDR2 SYDVKM, per germline. CDR3 size: 13 residues. Between the trimmed V and J ends, which lost 10 bases and 9 bases, there was a span of 16 bases.

This clone was recorded a few times. V and J are TRBV4-1 and TRBJ1-3, with TRBD1 matching over 8 bases. From germline, CDR1 is MGHRA and CDR2 YSYEKL. This CDR3 is 15 amino acids long. V shed 4 bases, J shed 3 bases, and the junction held 5 bases outside the gene matches. The CDR3 DNA reads TGCGCCAGCAGCCGCCCGGACAGGGTTGGAAACACCATATATTTT. Its translation: CASSRPDRVGNTIYF.

V gene TRBV7-3 combines with J gene TRBJ2-1; D perhaps matches TRBD2 (5 bases). This CDR3 has 15 amino acids. Germline lookup yields CDR1 SGHTA and CDR2 FQGTGA. Trimming took 5 bases from V and 4 from J, leaving 15 bases between them. The CDR3 reads CASSESGTLYNEQFF. The DNA for the CDR3 is TGTGCCAGCAGCGAGAGCGGAACCCTATACAATGAGCAGTTCTTC.

This clone was detected only a few times. The chain has TRBV29-1 and TRBJ1-1; D is unclear. The CDR3 length is 13 residues. In germline, CDR1 is SQVTM, CDR2 ANQGSEA. V lost 2 bases to trimming and J lost 11 bases, with 18 bases between them. In DNA form, the CDR3 reads TGCAGCGTTGAAAGTGAGCGGGTCACGGGGGCTTTCTTT. Amino acid sequence: CSVESERVTGAFF.

This clone was seen a few times. J is TRBJ2-3 and V is TRBV9, with 8 nucleotides matching TRBD1. Germline V gene lookup returns CDR1 SGDLS and CDR2 YYNGEE. V shed 0 bases, J shed 7 bases, and the junction held 16 bases outside the gene matches. The CDR3 runs 18 residues. The CDR3 sequence: CASSVGPTRTGGLNTQYF. CDR3 sequence (DNA): TGTGCCAGCAGCGTAGGACCCACCCGTACAGGGGGGTTGAATACGCAGTATTTT.

The chain has TRBV27 and TRBJ2-2, with D unresolved. Deletions cut 4 bases from V and 2 bases from J, with 5 bases between. CDR3 size: 13 residues. Germline V lookup: CDR1 MNHEY, CDR2 SMNVEV (reference sequence). CDR3 region: CASSSSNTGELFF. CDR3 nucleotide sequence: TGTGCCAGCAGTTCCAGTAACACCGGGGAGCTGTTTTTT.

The rearrangement joins TRBV29-1 to TRBJ2-3; 8 bases agree with TRBD1. V lost 4 bases to trimming and J lost 2 bases; unmatched junction nucleotides: 5. In germline, CDR1 is SQVTM, CDR2 ANQGSEA. There are 14 residues in the CDR3. For the CDR3, the DNA is TGCAGCGTTGGGGGACAGGCGGTCACAGATACGCAGTATTTT. Protein product: CSVGGQAVTDTQYF.

This clone was recorded a few times. This rearrangement joins TRBV20-1 to TRBJ1-2, with TRBD1 as a possible D gene (5 bases). Germline CDR1 DFQATT, CDR2 SNEGSKA (reference sequence). The CDR3 consists of 10 residues. CDR3 sequence (DNA): TGCACCCCAGGGCAATATGGCTACACCTTC. Its translation: CTPGQYGYTF.

This clone was seen a handful of times. The chain joins TRBV4-3 to TRBJ1-2; 12 bases are shared with TRBD1. The germline V gene has CDR1 LGHNA and CDR2 YSLEER. Trimming at V came to 6 bases and at J to 4 bases, leaving 6 bases not matched to a gene. The CDR3 contains 15 residues. The CDR3 here is CASSMGTGGFYGYTF. The CDR3 coding sequence is TGCGCCAGCAGTATGGGGACAGGGGGCTTCTATGGCTACACCTTC.

This clone has at least ten counts. V gene TRBV14 combines with J gene TRBJ2-3, with 9 bases identical to TRBD2. The junction had 11 bases not matched to a gene; V was cut back by 1 base and J by 6 bases. This CDR3 has 17 residues. Germline V gene lookup returns CDR1 SGHDN and CDR2 FVKESK. CDR3 DNA: TGTGCCAGCAGCCAAGGGTCGAGTAGCGGGAGCCTGGATACGCAGTATTTT. Amino acids: CASSQGSSSGSLDTQYF.

This sequence joins TRBV15 and TRBJ2-6; weak D call: TRBD2 (5 bases). From germline, CDR1 is LNHNV and CDR2 YYDKDF (reference sequence). V was trimmed by 5 bases and J by 2 bases, leaving 10 bases between them. The CDR3 totals 15 residues. The CDR3, as DNA: TGTGCCACCAGCGTTCGGGATCCTGGGGCCAACGTCCTGACTTTC. Translating gives CATSVRDPGANVLTF.

The genes are TRBV6-5 and TRBJ2-2, with 8 bases identical to TRBD1. The CDR3 has 14 amino acids. Germline V gene lookup returns CDR1 MNHEY and CDR2 SVGAGI. J lost 1 base, V lost 10 bases, and 5 bases had no gene match. CDR3 in DNA: TGTGCCACCGACAGGGGACAGAACACCGGGGAGCTGTTTTTT. Its translation: CATDRGQNTGELFF.

In its sample, this clone was seen a few times. This chain connects TRBV19 to TRBJ2-3; 9 nucleotides agree with TRBD2. Germline-derived CDR1 and CDR2 are LNHDA and SQIVND (reference sequence). V was clipped by 5 bases and J by 3 bases; unmatched bases: 9. There are 16 residues in the CDR3. This CDR3 is CASSPRASGVTDTQYF. CDR3 DNA sequence: TGTGCCAGTAGTCCCCGGGCTAGCGGGGTAACAGATACGCAGTATTTT.

The chain uses TRBV7-9 and TRBJ2-5; TRBD1 might be the D (6 bases). The CDR3 is 14 residues long. Trimming stripped 7 bases from V and 5 bases from J, with 17 bases between. CDR1 SEHNR and CDR2 FQNEAQ come from the germline V gene (reference sequence). The CDR3 here is CASTLEGVGETQYF. In DNA, the CDR3 is TGTGCCAGCACCCTTGAGGGGGTTGGGGAGACCCAGTACTTC.

This clone was seen more than once but under ten times. The V and J genes are TRBV7-2 and TRBJ1-4; the D gene is possibly TRBD1 (6 bases). Germline V gene data show CDR1 as SGHTA and CDR2 as FQGNSA. Trimming removed 5 bases at V and 8 bases at J, with 12 bases between. The CDR3 covers 13 residues. CDR3 loop: CASSPFRGEKLFF. The CDR3 region has the DNA TGTGCCAGCAGCCCTTTTAGGGGGGAAAAACTGTTTTTT.

The chain employs TRBV9 and TRBJ2-1, with TRBD1 as a possible D gene (6 bases). Trimming cost V 0 bases and J 16 bases, with 14 bases left between them. Looked up from germline, CDR1 is SGDLS and CDR2 is YYNGEE. The CDR3 contains 12 residues. The DNA for the CDR3 is TGTGCCAGCAGCGTAGGGGGGCGGTCCCTATTCTTC. Translating gives CASSVGGRSLFF.

The chain links TRBV6-5 to TRBJ2-3; 7 bases line up with TRBD2. V dropped 6 bases and J dropped 6; count of bases not matched to a gene: 6. The germline gives CDR1 MNHEY, CDR2 SVGAGI. The length of the CDR3 is 13 residues. The CDR3 is CASSRTSADTQYF. In nucleotides, the CDR3 is TGTGCCAGCAGCCGTACTAGCGCGGATACGCAGTATTTT.